This T cell receptor (beta chain) was obtained from a study of molecular identifiers for immune sequencing clone quantification. Broader study findings: One cell's worth of spiked Jurkat TCR RNA was reportedly detectable among about a million naive cells.

This clonotype was found a few times. Antigen unknown. Between about 19,000 and 1,100,000 sorted cells, with 10%, 30% or 50% RNA, yielded naive CD8 libraries. When naive CD8 T cells were sorted, they were gated as CD8+CD4-CCR7+CD45RA+. Bulk TCR libraries were made with methods that had been previously described and with listed TCR primers. TCRdb re-analysed the PCR reads in MiXCR, keeping a single row per CDR3 protein. The data show 85,000 to 95,000 distinct CDR3 sequences, under 20% seen once. Specimen: naive CD8+ T cells from blood, with Jurkat cell RNA spiked in. The subset was: FACS-sorted CD8+CD4-CCR7+CD45RA+ naive T cells. The clonotype comes from a human donor in good health. Some libraries in this study had Jurkat cell RNA spiked in.

This CDR3 reads CASSLAWEYTGELFF. CDR3 bases: TGTGCCAGCAGCTTAGCCTGGGAATACACCGGGGAGCTGTTTTTT. The chain joins TRBV7-9 to TRBJ2-2, with D unresolved. Trimming removed 0 bases at V and 3 bases at J, with 8 bases between. CDR3 size: 15 residues. Germline CDR1 SEHNR, CDR2 FQNEAQ (reference sequence).